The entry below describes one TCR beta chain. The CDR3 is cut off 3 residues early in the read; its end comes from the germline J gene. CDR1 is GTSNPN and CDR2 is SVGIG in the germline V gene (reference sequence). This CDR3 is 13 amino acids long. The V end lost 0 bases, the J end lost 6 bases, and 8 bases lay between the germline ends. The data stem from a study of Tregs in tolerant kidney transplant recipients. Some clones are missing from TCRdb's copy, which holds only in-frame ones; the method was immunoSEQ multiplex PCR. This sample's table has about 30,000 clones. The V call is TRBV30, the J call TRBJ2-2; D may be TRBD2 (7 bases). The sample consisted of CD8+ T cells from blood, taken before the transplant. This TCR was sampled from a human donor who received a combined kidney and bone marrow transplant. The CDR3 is CAWSVGGAGELFF. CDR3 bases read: TGTGCCTGGAGTGTAGGGGGGGCCGGGGAG.